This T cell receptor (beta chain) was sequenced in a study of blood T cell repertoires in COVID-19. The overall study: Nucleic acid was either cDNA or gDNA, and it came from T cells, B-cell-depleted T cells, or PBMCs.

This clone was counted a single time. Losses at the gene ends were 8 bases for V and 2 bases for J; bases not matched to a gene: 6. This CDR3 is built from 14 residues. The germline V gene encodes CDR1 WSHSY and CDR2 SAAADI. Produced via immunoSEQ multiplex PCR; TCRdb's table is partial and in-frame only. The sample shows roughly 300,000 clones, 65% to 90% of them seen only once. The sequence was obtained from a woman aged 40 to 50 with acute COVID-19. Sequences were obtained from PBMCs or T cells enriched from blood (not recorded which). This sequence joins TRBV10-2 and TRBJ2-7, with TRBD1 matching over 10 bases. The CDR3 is CASQRGQGPYEQYF. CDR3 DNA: TGCGCCAGCCAAAGGGGACAGGGGCCCTACGAGCAGTACTTC.